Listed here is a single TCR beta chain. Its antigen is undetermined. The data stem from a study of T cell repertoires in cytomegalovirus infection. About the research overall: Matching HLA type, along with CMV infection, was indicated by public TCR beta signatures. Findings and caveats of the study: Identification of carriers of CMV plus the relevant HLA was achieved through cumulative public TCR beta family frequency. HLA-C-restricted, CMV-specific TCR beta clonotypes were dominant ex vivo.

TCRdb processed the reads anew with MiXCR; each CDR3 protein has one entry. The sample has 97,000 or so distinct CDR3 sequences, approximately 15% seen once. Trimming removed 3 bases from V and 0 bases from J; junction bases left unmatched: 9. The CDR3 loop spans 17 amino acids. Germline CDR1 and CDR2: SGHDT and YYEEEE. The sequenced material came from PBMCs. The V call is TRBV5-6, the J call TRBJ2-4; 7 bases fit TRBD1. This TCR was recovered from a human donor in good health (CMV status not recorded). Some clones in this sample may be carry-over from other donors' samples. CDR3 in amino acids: CASSYVDRAPAKNIQYF. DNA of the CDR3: TGTGCCAGCAGCTACGTCGACAGGGCCCCAGCCAAAAACATTCAGTACTTC.